Listed here are 14 T cell receptor beta chains from one sample, sequenced in a study of blood T cell repertoires in COVID-19. Sequenced by immunoSEQ multiplex PCR; TCRdb stores in-frame clones only, minus some. Seen here are about 210,000 clones, over 70% observed once, and the top ten hold more than 8%. The specimen sequenced was peripheral blood. The receptors were gathered from a woman in her 50s with acute or convalescent COVID-19.

This clone was seen a few times. V usage is TRBV28 and J usage is TRBJ1-6, with TRBD1 matching over 9 bases. After removal of 7 bases from V and 9 bases from J, the junction contained 7 bases not matched to a gene. The CDR3 length is 14 residues. Looked up from germline, CDR1 is MDHEN and CDR2 is SYDVKM. Here the CDR3 reads CASTTGTGISPLHF. The CDR3 DNA follows: TGTGCCAGCACCACCGGGACAGGGATTTCACCCCTCCACTTT.

This clone was counted a single time. The J gene is TRBJ1-2, the V gene TRBV28; 9 bases agree with TRBD1. The CDR3 length is 14 residues. Germline loops: CDR1 MDHEN, CDR2 SYDVKM. Trimming cost V 7 bases and J 8 bases; bases outside gene matches: 11. The CDR3 spells CASTGTGGVKGYTF. The CDR3 nucleotides are TGTGCCAGCACCGGAACAGGGGGCGTGAAAGGCTACACCTTC.

This sequence joins TRBV28 and TRBJ2-7, with D possibly being TRBD2 (5 bases). Trimming took 10 bases from V and 5 from J, leaving 27 bases between them. Germline-derived CDR1 and CDR2 are MDHEN and SYDVKM. This CDR3 comprises 16 residues. CDR3 in amino acids: CATSPRRLGKAHEQYF. The CDR3 nucleotides are TGTGCCACCTCCCCGCGGAGGTTGGGAAAGGCCCACGAGCAGTACTTC.

The rearrangement links TRBV2 to TRBJ2-1; 15 bases map to TRBD2. The CDR3 covers 17 residues. V lost 6 bases to trimming and J lost 6 bases; unmatched junction nucleotides: 9. Per germline, CDR1 SNHLY and CDR2 FYNNEI. CDR3 sequence: CASSKGLAGGGLNEQFF. CDR3 sequence (DNA): TGTGCCAGCAGCAAGGGACTAGCGGGAGGTGGCCTCAATGAGCAGTTCTTC. Based on the CDR3 plus reference TRBV2 and TRBJ2-1, the full variable domain is EPEVTQTPSHQVTQMGQEVILRCVPISNHLYFYWYRQILGQKVEFLVSFYNNEISEKSEIFDDQFSVERPDGSNFTLKIRSTKLEDSAMYFCASSKGLAGGGLNEQFFGPGTRLTVL.

J is TRBJ1-1 and V is TRBV4-1; TRBD1 aligns across 10 bases. The germline CDR1 and CDR2 sequences are MGHRA and YSYEKL. Losses at the gene ends were 2 bases for V and 5 bases for J; bases not matched to a gene: 5. The CDR3 runs to 15 residues. DNA of the CDR3: TGCGCCAGCAGCCAAAAGACAGGGGGCGCGACTGAAGCTTTCTTT. Its protein product is CASSQKTGGATEAFF.

V usage is TRBV3-1 (or the pseudogene TRBV3-2) and J usage is TRBJ2-1; D perhaps matches TRBD1 (5 bases). Germline lookup yields CDR1 LGHDT and CDR2 YNNKEL (reference sequence). V was clipped by 5 bases and J by 4 bases, with 15 bases between them. The CDR3 is 15 amino acids. CDR3 sequence: CASSSKGIGYNEQFF. CDR3 nucleotides: TGTGCCAGCAGCTCAAAGGGGATAGGGTACAATGAGCAGTTCTTC.

The sample holds one count of this clone. The CDR3 coding sequence is TGTGCCAGCCTCCTTAAAAATGAGCAGTTCTTC. The encoded protein is CASLLKNEQFF. The chain uses TRBV2 and TRBJ2-1; no definite D call. The CDR3 has 11 amino acids. V was trimmed by 8 bases and J by 7 bases, leaving 9 bases between them. Germline CDR1 reads SNHLY; CDR2 reads FYNNEI.

With regard to this clone: Other DNA sequences in this specimen translate into the identical CDR3. The genes are TRBV24-1 and TRBJ2-5; D gene unclear. This CDR3 is 12 amino acids long. The V gene lost 4 bases and the J gene lost 2 bases, with 4 bases spanning the gap. Germline CDR1 KGHDR, CDR2 SFDVKD. The CDR3 sequence: CATSDPQETQYF. In DNA, the CDR3 is TGTGCCACCAGTGACCCTCAAGAGACCCAGTACTTC.

CDR3 protein: CASSVSTPRVRQETQYF. Here the CDR3 DNA reads TGTGCCAGCAGCGTATCAACCCCCAGGGTAAGGCAAGAGACCCAGTACTTC. The V call is TRBV9, the J call TRBJ2-5; D perhaps matches TRBD1 (5 bases). The CDR3 spans 17 residues. In germline, CDR1 is SGDLS, CDR2 YYNGEE. With 1 base removed from V and 2 bases from J, the gap between germline ends came to 18 bases.

The V gene is TRBV7-8, the J gene TRBJ2-7, with 8 positions matching TRBD2. The CDR3 sequence is 15 residues long. Per germline, CDR1 SGHVS and CDR2 FQNEAQ. The J segment lost 0 bases and the V segment lost 5 bases, leaving 6 bases of the junction unmatched. In DNA form, the CDR3 reads TGTGCCAGCAGCCGAGCGGGAGATCCCTCCTACGAGCAGTACTTC. It translates to CASSRAGDPSYEQYF.

The chain uses TRBV27 and TRBJ2-3; 7 positions match TRBD1. Per germline, CDR1 MNHEY and CDR2 SMNVEV (reference sequence). V dropped 5 bases and J dropped 5; count of bases not matched to a gene: 7. The CDR3 is 14 amino acids. Written as DNA, the CDR3 is TGTGCCAGCAGTCCCGACAGGGCGGGAGATACGCAGTATTTT. Translated, it gives CASSPDRAGDTQYF.

The chain has TRBV28 and TRBJ1-1; a weak D match, TRBD1 (5 bases). Trimming took off 6 bases at V and 0 bases at J, with 11 bases between the two ends. Germline loops: CDR1 MDHEN, CDR2 SYDVKM. CDR3 length equals 14 residues. The CDR3 loop is CASSKDTLNTEAFF. The CDR3 nucleotides are TGTGCCAGCAGCAAGGACACCTTGAACACTGAAGCTTTCTTT.

This clone was seen ten or more times. V gene TRBV7-3 combines with J gene TRBJ2-2; a possible D gene is TRBD2 (5 bases). The CDR3 spans 13 residues. CDR1 is SGHTA, CDR2 FQGTGA, per germline. V was shortened by 3 bases and J by 5 bases, with 7 bases between the two germline ends. CDR3 DNA: TGTGCCAGCAGCTTCACTAGGACCGGGGAGCTGTTTTTT. It yields the protein CASSFTRTGELFF. The full variable domain, in which reference TRBV7-3 and TRBJ2-2 provide the parts outside the CDR3, is GAGVSQTPSNKVTEKGKYVELRCDPISGHTALYWYRQSLGQGPEFLIYFQGTGAADDSGLPNDRFFAVRPEGSVSTLKIQRTERGDSAVYLCASSFTRTGELFFGEGSRLTVL.

The chain joins TRBV27 to TRBJ1-5; D unresolved. This CDR3 has 16 residues. CDR1 and CDR2 from the germline V gene are MNHEY and SMNVEV (reference sequence). V was trimmed by 0 bases and J by 4 bases, leaving 13 bases between them. The CDR3 loop reads CASSLSRGVKNQPQHF. CDR3 bases: TGTGCCAGCAGTTTATCCCGCGGGGTTAAGAATCAGCCCCAGCATTTT.